The T cell receptor delta chain described here comes from a study of delta chains in infants with herpesvirus infections. Study at large: From birth, Ugandan infants were followed prospectively for primary CMV infection.

This clone is classed as large (0.1 to 1%). What it binds is unknown. Other DNA variants within this sample encode the same CDR3. TCR cDNA was made from PBMC RNA with gamma- and delta-chain-specific primers. With CATT, TCRdb re-called clones from the RT-PCR reads. The table records about 2,500 delta-chain clones, under 50% of them present only once. General study findings and limits: The public clonotype appeared only at the first post-infection time point and was absent in uninfected infants.

This CDR3 region has 23 residues. The junction had 22 bases not matched to a gene; V was cut back by 0 bases and J by 0 bases. CDR1 is TSWWSYY, CDR2 QGS, per germline. The source is a human donor who was a Ugandan infant, either HIV-exposed or HIV-unexposed (not recorded which). Sequencing was performed on peripheral blood, taken at time point 4 of longitudinal follow-up. V usage is TRDV1 and J usage is TRDJ1; 10 nucleotides align to TRDD3. The CDR3 loop is CALGELRKTHRWGITEYTDKLIF. The CDR3 DNA sequence: TGTGCTCTTGGGGAACTCCGCAAAACGCACCGCTGGGGGATAACGGAGTACACCGATAAACTCATCTTT.